Here is one TCR beta chain with its context. The protocol was immunoSEQ multiplex PCR, while the TCRdb copy is restricted to in-frame clones and leaves out a portion. There are over 80,000 clones in the sample; approximately 80% occur only once, and approximately 20% lies in the top ten. The sample comes from a study of control samples from healthy donors and cancer patients. Sequencing was performed on blood. The receptor comes from a man between 25 and 39 years old in good health.

CDR3 sequence reads: CASSQDIGVPYNSPLHF. CDR3 DNA sequence: TGTGCCAGCAGCCAAGATATCGGGGTCCCCTATAATTCACCCCTCCACTTT. The rearrangement uses TRBV3-1 (or the pseudogene TRBV3-2) and TRBJ1-6; D uncertain. This CDR3 region has 17 residues. The germline CDR1 and CDR2 sequences are LGHDT and YNNKEL (reference sequence). V was trimmed by 0 bases and J by 2 bases, leaving 11 bases between them.